The sample holds a few counts of the clone carrying this TCR beta chain. The data were produced by immunoSEQ multiplex PCR, yet TCRdb's version contains in-frame clones alone and is incomplete. The repertoire holds over 30,000 clones, with over 80% as singletons. The data were taken from a study of blood T cell repertoires in COVID-19. Overall study: The United States, Italy and Spain were the sources of the acute and convalescent COVID-19 samples.

CDR1 is LGHDT, CDR2 YNNKEL, per germline (reference sequence). This CDR3 comprises 15 residues. Trimming left V 0 bases short and J 3 bases short, with 9 bases between. The TCR sequence derives from a human donor in a cohort sampled during active COVID-19. The gene calls are TRBV3-1 (or the pseudogene TRBV3-2) and TRBJ1-5, with D possibly being TRBD1 (5 bases). The sequencing input was peripheral blood. CDR3: CASSQDWGDNQPQHF. The DNA for the CDR3 is TGTGCCAGCAGCCAAGATTGGGGGGACAATCAGCCCCAGCATTTT.